This entry lists 17 T cell receptor beta chains sequenced from one sample in a study of cytomegalovirus exposure and HLA in healthy donors. The PCR had 60 Vbeta and 13 Jbeta primers. Repertoires were generated with immunoSEQ multiplex PCR, while TCRdb's copy carries only in-frame clones and drops some. This table has about 200,000 clones, roughly four fifths appearing once. Specimen: PBMCs. These receptors all stem from a woman in her forties or fifties in good health and CMV-seropositive.

The chain carries TRBV28 and TRBJ2-1; 7 bases align to TRBD1. Unmatched junction bases numbered 14, after V lost 7 bases and J lost 8 bases. CDR3 length: 15 amino acids. Germline CDR1 is MDHEN and CDR2 is SYDVKM. CDR3 DNA: TGTGCCAGCACTTCCGAGGGGGCCGGGTTTGATGAGCAGTTCTTC. Its translation is CASTSEGAGFDEQFF. The variable domain in full, with the rest retrieved from reference TRBV28 and TRBJ2-1, is DVKVTQSSRYLVKRTGEKVFLECVQDMDHENMFWYRQDPGLGLRLIYFSYDVKMKEKGDIPEGYSVSREKKERFSLILESASTNQTSMYLCASTSEGAGFDEQFFGPGTRLTVL.

To note about this clone: The germline gene is not matched at one end of the junction; a read error may be the cause. The chain recombines TRBV5-6 with TRBJ2-4; 9 positions agree with TRBD2. Germline lookup yields CDR1 SGHDT and CDR2 YYEEEE. CDR3 length equals 17 residues. CDR3 protein: CASSLAVQGLAKNSQYF. CDR3 DNA sequence: TGTGCCAGCAGCTTGGCCGTGCAGGGACTAGCCAAAAACAGTCAGTACTTC.

J is TRBJ1-5 and V is TRBV11-2, with 9 bases that match TRBD1. This CDR3 has 14 amino acids. The V and J ends lost 5 bases and 4 bases, in that order; junction bases with no gene match: 3. Germline lookup yields CDR1 SGHAT and CDR2 FQNNGV. The CDR3 loop is CASSGGTGNQPQHF. DNA for the CDR3: TGTGCCAGCAGCGGCGGGACAGGGAATCAGCCCCAGCATTTT.

The chain employs TRBV6-5 and TRBJ2-1; 9 bases agree with TRBD2. The junction had 3 bases not matched to a gene; V was cut back by 4 bases and J by 8 bases. From germline, CDR1 is MNHEY and CDR2 SVGAGI. This CDR3 has 13 residues. CDR3 coding DNA: TGTGCCAGCAGTTCTCGCGGGAGGGATGAGCAGTTCTTC. Translating it yields CASSSRGRDEQFF.

The V gene is TRBV2, the J gene TRBJ2-7; D unclear. Trimming took 0 bases from V and 0 from J, leaving 9 bases between them. Germline assignment: CDR1 SNHLY and CDR2 FYNNEI. The CDR3 runs to 15 residues. The CDR3, as DNA: TGTGCCAGCAGTGAAGCTAAGGCGGTCTCCTACGAGCAGTACTTC. Translated, it gives CASSEAKAVSYEQYF.

The rearrangement links TRBV7-2 to TRBJ1-5; 12 nucleotides match TRBD1. CDR3 length: 17 residues. The J segment lost 7 bases and the V segment lost 1 base, leaving 8 bases of the junction unmatched. Germline assignment: CDR1 SGHTA and CDR2 FQGNSA. CDR3 DNA: TGTGCCAGCAGCTTAGGAAGGGGACAGGGGGCGCGGCAGCCCCAGCATTTT. Translated, it gives CASSLGRGQGARQPQHF.

This sequence joins TRBV4-1 and TRBJ1-2; TRBD1 might be the D (6 bases). Trimming stripped 4 bases from V and 8 bases from J, with 20 bases between. There are 15 residues in the CDR3. The germline V gene has CDR1 MGHRA and CDR2 YSYEKL. CDR3 coding DNA: TGCGCCAGCAGCCCAACCCAACAGGGAGGGGGAGGCTACACCTTC. It specifies CASSPTQQGGGGYTF.

The J gene is TRBJ1-4, the V gene TRBV28; possibly TRBD1 for D (5 bases). The CDR3 totals 16 residues. V lost 2 bases, J lost 6 bases, and 16 bases lay in between. Germline-derived CDR1 and CDR2 are MDHEN and SYDVKM. The CDR3 DNA sequence: TGTGCCAGCAGTTTAGGGGCACAGGAGGGTTATGAAAAACTGTTTTTT. It encodes CASSLGAQEGYEKLFF.

This CDR3 reads CASSRPGAGTEAFF. The CDR3 region has the DNA TGTGCCAGCAGCCGGCCGGGAGCGGGCACTGAAGCTTTCTTT. The chain recombines TRBV27 with TRBJ1-1; D is ambiguous. V dropped 6 bases and J dropped 4 bases, with 15 bases sitting between them. The CDR3 covers 14 residues. Germline CDR1 is MNHEY and CDR2 is SMNVEV (reference sequence).

The chain links TRBV4-1 to TRBJ2-7; maybe TRBD2 (5 bases). The V end was cut by 4 bases, the J end by 6 bases, with 16 bases between. The germline CDR1 and CDR2 sequences are MGHRA and YSYEKL. The CDR3 runs to 14 residues. Here the CDR3 DNA reads TGCGCCAGCAGCCCCACTAGTCTGGCCCCCGAGCAGTACTTC. Translation: CASSPTSLAPEQYF.

The chain couples TRBV6-4 to TRBJ2-3; 9 bases are shared with TRBD1. Germline values: CDR1 MRHNA, CDR2 SNTAGT. The trim removed 5 bases at V and 5 bases at J, leaving 14 bases unmatched. CDR3 length equals 17 residues. The CDR3 here is CASSRRGQGTRVDTQYF. The CDR3 bases are TGTGCCAGCAGTCGGAGAGGACAGGGGACCAGGGTAGATACGCAGTATTTT.

The chain combines TRBV6-5 with TRBJ2-1; D unclear. The CDR3 runs 16 residues. V lost 3 bases, J lost 0 bases, and 12 bases lay in between. Per the germline V gene, CDR1 is MNHEY and CDR2 is SVGAGI. The CDR3 loop is CASSYTGVSSYNEQFF. CDR3 nucleotides: TGTGCCAGCAGTTATACGGGTGTAAGCTCCTACAATGAGCAGTTCTTC.

The chain couples TRBV19 to TRBJ2-7, with D perhaps matching TRBD2 (6 bases). Trimming cost V 2 bases and J 3 bases, with 14 bases left between them. Germline loops: CDR1 LNHDA, CDR2 SQIVND (reference sequence). CDR3 length equals 15 residues. This chain's CDR3 is CASSISSGGNYEQYF. CDR3 DNA: TGTGCCAGTAGTATATCCTCCGGCGGGAACTACGAGCAGTACTTC.

J is TRBJ1-1 and V is TRBV28; D perhaps matches TRBD1 (6 bases). Germline V gives CDR1 MDHEN, CDR2 SYDVKM. This CDR3 comprises 16 residues. With 6 bases removed from V and 4 bases from J, the gap between germline ends came to 21 bases. CDR3 residues: CASRGATPGQATEAFF. As DNA, the CDR3 is TGTGCCAGCAGGGGGGCTACGCCGGGACAAGCCACTGAAGCTTTCTTT.

The chain has TRBV27 and TRBJ2-2; tentatively, D is TRBD1 (6 bases). Germline-derived CDR1 and CDR2 are MNHEY and SMNVEV (reference sequence). The CDR3 totals 15 residues. Deletions cut 8 bases from V and 0 bases from J, with 13 bases between. DNA for the CDR3: TGTGCCAGCCGAATAGGACAGTCGAACACCGGGGAGCTGTTTTTT. Amino acids: CASRIGQSNTGELFF.

This clone is a singleton in its sample. V gene TRBV7-9 combines with J gene TRBJ2-4; weak D call: TRBD1 (5 bases). Deletions cut 5 bases from V and 7 bases from J, with 12 bases between. CDR1 and CDR2 (germline): SEHNR, FQNEAQ (reference sequence). This CDR3 region has 13 residues. CDR3 in DNA: TGTGCCAGCAGCCCAAAGGGGATCAACATTCAGTACTTC. As protein: CASSPKGINIQYF.

CDR3 DNA: TGTGCCAGCAGCTTACCACAGGGGGAAGATGGCTACACCTTC. Amino acids: CASSLPQGEDGYTF. This chain joins TRBV5-6 and TRBJ1-2; 8 bases map to TRBD1. The CDR3 runs to 14 residues. The germline V gene has CDR1 SGHDT and CDR2 YYEEEE. The V and J ends lost 2 bases and 6 bases, in that order; junction bases with no gene match: 6.